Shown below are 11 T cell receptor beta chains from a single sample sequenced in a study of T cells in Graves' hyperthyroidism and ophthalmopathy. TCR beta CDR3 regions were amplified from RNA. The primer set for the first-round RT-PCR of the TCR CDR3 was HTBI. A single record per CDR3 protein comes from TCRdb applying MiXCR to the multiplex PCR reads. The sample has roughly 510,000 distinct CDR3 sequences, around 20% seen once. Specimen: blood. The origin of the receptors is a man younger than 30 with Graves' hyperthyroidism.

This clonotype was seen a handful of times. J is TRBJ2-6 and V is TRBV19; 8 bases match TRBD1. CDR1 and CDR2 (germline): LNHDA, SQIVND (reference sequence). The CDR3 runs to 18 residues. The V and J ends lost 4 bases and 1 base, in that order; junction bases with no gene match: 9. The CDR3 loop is CASSTRAGGSSGANVLTF. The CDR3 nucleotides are TGTGCCAGTAGTACGAGGGCAGGGGGCTCGTCTGGGGCCAACGTCCTGACTTTC. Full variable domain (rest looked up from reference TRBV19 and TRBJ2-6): DGGITQSPKYLFRKEGQNVTLSCEQNLNHDAMYWYRQDPGQGLRLIYYSQIVNDFQKGDIAEGYSVSREKKESFPLTVTSAQKNPTAFYLCASSTRAGGSSGANVLTFGAGSRLTVL.

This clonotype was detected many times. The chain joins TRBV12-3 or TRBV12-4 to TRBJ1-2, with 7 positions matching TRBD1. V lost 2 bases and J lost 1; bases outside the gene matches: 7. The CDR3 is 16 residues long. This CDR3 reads CASSLRGQGFNYGYTF. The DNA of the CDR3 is TGTGCCAGCAGTTTAAGGGGGCAGGGATTTAACTATGGCTACACCTTC.

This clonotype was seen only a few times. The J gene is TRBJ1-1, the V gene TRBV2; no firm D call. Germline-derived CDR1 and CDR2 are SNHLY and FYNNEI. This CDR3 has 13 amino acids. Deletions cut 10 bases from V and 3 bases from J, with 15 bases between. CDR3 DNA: TGTGCCACGGCTTACGACGCGGACACTGAAGCTTTCTTT. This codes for CATAYDADTEAFF.

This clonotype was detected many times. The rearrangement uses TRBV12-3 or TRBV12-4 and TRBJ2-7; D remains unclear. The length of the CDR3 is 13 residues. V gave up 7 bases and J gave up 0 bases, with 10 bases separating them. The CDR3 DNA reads TGTGCCAGCACCACTACACGCTCCTACGAGCAGTACTTC. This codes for CASTTTRSYEQYF.

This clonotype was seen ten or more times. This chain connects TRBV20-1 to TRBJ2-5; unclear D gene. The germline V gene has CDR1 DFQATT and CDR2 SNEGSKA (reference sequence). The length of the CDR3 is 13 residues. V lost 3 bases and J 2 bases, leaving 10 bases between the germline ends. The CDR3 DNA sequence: TGCAGTGCTAGCACACTCAGTCAAGAGACCCAGTACTTC. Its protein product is CSASTLSQETQYF.

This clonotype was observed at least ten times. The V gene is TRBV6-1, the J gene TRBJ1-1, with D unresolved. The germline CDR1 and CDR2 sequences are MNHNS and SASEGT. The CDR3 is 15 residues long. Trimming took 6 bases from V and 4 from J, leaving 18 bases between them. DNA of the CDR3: TGTGCCAGCAGACCTGGGCTTCCCGTAGGCACTGAAGCTTTCTTT. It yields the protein CASRPGLPVGTEAFF.

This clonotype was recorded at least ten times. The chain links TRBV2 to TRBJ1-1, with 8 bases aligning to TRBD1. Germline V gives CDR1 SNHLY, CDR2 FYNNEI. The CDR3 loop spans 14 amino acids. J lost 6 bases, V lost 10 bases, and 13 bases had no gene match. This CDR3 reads CANLAGTGTPEAFF. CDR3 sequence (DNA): TGTGCCAACCTAGCCGGGACAGGCACTCCTGAAGCTTTCTTT.

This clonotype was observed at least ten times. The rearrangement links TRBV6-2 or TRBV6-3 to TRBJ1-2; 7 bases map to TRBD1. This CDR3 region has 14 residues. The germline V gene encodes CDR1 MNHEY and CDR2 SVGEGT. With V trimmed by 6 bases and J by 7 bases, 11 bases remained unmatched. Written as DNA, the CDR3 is TGTGCCAGCAGAGAGACAGGGTCAACTCGTGGCTACACCTTC. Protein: CASRETGSTRGYTF.

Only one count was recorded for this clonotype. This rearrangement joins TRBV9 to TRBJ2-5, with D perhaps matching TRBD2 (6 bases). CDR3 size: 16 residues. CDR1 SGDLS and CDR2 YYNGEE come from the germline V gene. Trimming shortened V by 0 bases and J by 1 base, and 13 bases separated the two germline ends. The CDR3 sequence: CASSVDGSGIQETQYF. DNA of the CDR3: TGTGCCAGCAGCGTAGATGGTAGCGGAATCCAAGAGACCCAGTACTTC.

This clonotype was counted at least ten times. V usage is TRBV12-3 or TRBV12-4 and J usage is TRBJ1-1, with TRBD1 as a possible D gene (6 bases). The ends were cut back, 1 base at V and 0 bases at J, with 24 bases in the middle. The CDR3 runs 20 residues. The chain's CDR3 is CASSLDYGGGIVGMNTEAFF. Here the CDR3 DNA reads TGTGCCAGCAGTTTAGATTACGGAGGGGGGATTGTAGGCATGAACACTGAAGCTTTCTTT.

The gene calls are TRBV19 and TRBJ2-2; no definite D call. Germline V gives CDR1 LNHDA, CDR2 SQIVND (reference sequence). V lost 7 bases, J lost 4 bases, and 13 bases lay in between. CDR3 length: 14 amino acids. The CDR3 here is CASKTALGTGELFF. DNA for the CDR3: TGTGCCAGTAAAACAGCGCTAGGCACCGGGGAGCTGTTTTTT.